These T cell receptor beta chains were read from a single sample in a study of cytomegalovirus exposure and HLA in healthy donors. TCRdb's copy holds only in-frame clones and misses some; the assay was immunoSEQ multiplex PCR. This sample carries 78,000 or so clones, 90% to 96% of them seen once, and the ten largest clones take less than 2%. Input material: PBMCs. These receptors were taken from a man aged 18 to 30 in good health and CMV-seropositive. Each CDR3 is given with its conserved first and last residue. The order of the fields is CDR3 protein, CDR3 DNA, D gene, J gene, clone size, V gene. D genes are given only for firm matches. Clone size is not always given. Where it is, it says once, few, many or a class for expanded clones.

CASSASGSPYNEQFF | TGTGCCAGCAGCGCCAGCGGGAGCCCCTACAATGAGCAGTTCTTC | TRBD2 | TRBJ2-1 | . | TRBV9
CASSSGGQRNYGYTF | TGCGCCAGCAGCTCGGGCGGACAGAGAAACTACGGCTACACCTTC | . | TRBJ1-2 | . | TRBV5-1
CASSPWAGGLQETQYF | TGTGCCAGCAGCCCCTGGGCGGGAGGATTACAAGAGACCCAGTACTTC | TRBD2 | TRBJ2-5 | . | TRBV11-2
CASSMSTGGFYEQYF | TGTGCCAGTAGTATGTCGACAGGGGGTTTCTACGAGCAGTACTTC | TRBD1 | TRBJ2-7 | . | TRBV19
CASMLPGTYQETQYF | TGTGCCAGCATGTTGCCGGGTACCTACCAAGAGACCCAGTACTTC | . | TRBJ2-5 | . | TRBV28
CASSSRTGGPYGYTF | TGCGCCAGCAGCTCTCGGACAGGGGGCCCCTATGGCTACACCTTC | TRBD1 | TRBJ1-2 | . | TRBV5-1
CASSTMGRELFF | TGTGCCAGCAGCACGATGGGCCGGGAGCTGTTTTTT | . | TRBJ2-2 | . | TRBV9
CASTLWTGPNEKLFF | TGTGCCAGCACCCTGTGGACAGGGCCTAATGAAAAACTGTTTTTT | TRBD1 | TRBJ1-4 | . | TRBV7-9
CASSLVTLAGYEQFF | TGTGCCAGCAGCTTGGTGACACTAGCGGGATATGAGCAGTTCTTC | TRBD2 | TRBJ2-1 | . | TRBV5-6
CASSQALAGVEEQYF | TGTGCCAGCAGCCAAGCCCTAGCGGGAGTCGAGGAGCAGTACTTC | TRBD2 | TRBJ2-7 | . | TRBV4-2
CATSSFERGQRIRVYQPQHF | TGTGCCACCAGCTCTTTTGAACGGGGACAGCGGATTCGGGTCTATCAGCCCCAGCATTTT | TRBD1 | TRBJ1-5 | . | TRBV15
CASRVGSAVTNEKLFF | TGCGCCAGCAGGGTCGGGAGCGCGGTAACTAATGAAAAACTGTTTTTT | . | TRBJ1-4 | . | TRBV5-1
CASSLRTSGRGTYNEQFF | TGTGCCAGCAGCCTAAGGACTAGCGGGAGAGGGACCTACAATGAGCAGTTCTTC | TRBD2 | TRBJ2-1 | once | TRBV11-1
CASSSDSMNTEAFF | TGTGCCAGCTCCTCGGACAGCATGAACACTGAAGCTTTCTTT | . | TRBJ1-1 | . | TRBV18
CASSPNGGRGTGELFF | TGTGCCAGCAGTCCCAACGGGGGAAGGGGCACCGGGGAGCTGTTTTTT | . | TRBJ2-2 | . | TRBV27
CASSLQGVNVGGYTF | TGTGCCAGCAGTCTACAGGGAGTGAACGTGGGGGGCTACACCTTC | . | TRBJ1-2 | once | TRBV27
CASPLAPGANVLTF | TGTGCCAGTCCCCTGGCACCTGGGGCCAACGTCCTGACTTTC | . | TRBJ2-6 | . | TRBV19
CASSAETRTGELFF | TGTGCCAGCAGCGCCGAAACACGCACCGGGGAGCTGTTTTTT | . | TRBJ2-2 | . | TRBV9
CATSRGDTNTGELFF | TGTGCCACCAGCAGAGGTGACACTAACACCGGGGAGCTGTTTTTT | . | TRBJ2-2 | . | TRBV15
CASSLSGTGSGNTIYF | TGTGCCAGCAGCTTGTCCGGGACTGGCTCTGGAAACACCATATATTTT | . | TRBJ1-3 | once | TRBV5-6
CASSPTSGNQETQYF | TGTGCCAGCAGCCCGACTAGCGGGAACCAAGAGACCCAGTACTTC | TRBD2 | TRBJ2-5 | . | TRBV7-3
CASSISNRGDEQFF | TGTGCCAGTAGTATCAGCAACAGGGGCGATGAGCAGTTCTTC | TRBD1 | TRBJ2-1 | . | TRBV19
CASSITGVGTEAFF | TGTGCCAGCTCCATTACAGGGGTCGGCACTGAAGCTTTCTTT | TRBD1 | TRBJ1-1 | . | TRBV18
CASSIGSMNTEAFF | TGTGCCAGTAGTATAGGCTCTATGAACACTGAAGCTTTCTTT | . | TRBJ1-1 | . | TRBV19
CASSLRGNYGYTF | TGTGCCAGCAGTCTCAGGGGTAACTATGGCTACACCTTC | . | TRBJ1-2 | once | TRBV27
CASSVAADTQYF | TGTGCCAGCAGCGTAGCTGCAGATACGCAGTATTTT | . | TRBJ2-3 | once | TRBV9